These 23 T cell receptor beta chains originate from one sample sequenced in a study of blood T cell repertoires in COVID-19. Clones were sequenced by immunoSEQ multiplex PCR, and TCRdb holds only the in-frame ones, with some missing. The sample holds about 170,000 clones, approximately 84% seen once. Sequenced input: peripheral blood. These receptor sequences come from a man aged 35 to 55 who had recovered from COVID-19.

The gene calls are TRBV11-2 and TRBJ1-1; no firm D call. Deletions cut 3 bases from V and 5 bases from J, with 10 bases between. Germline V gene data show CDR1 as SGHAT and CDR2 as FQNNGV. The CDR3 is 13 amino acids. DNA of the CDR3: TGTGCCAGCAGCTTTCTGGAGGGAACTGAAGCTTTCTTT. It is translated as CASSFLEGTEAFF.

The chain combines TRBV11-1 with TRBJ1-1; 11 nucleotides line up with TRBD1. The CDR3 has 15 amino acids. Germline loops: CDR1 SGHAT, CDR2 FQDESV (reference sequence). With V trimmed by 4 bases and J by 11 bases, 12 bases remained unmatched. Here the CDR3 DNA reads TGTGCCAGCAGCTCCCGATCCGGACAGGGGGCTCGCGCTTTCTTT. Residues: CASSSRSGQGARAFF.

The sample holds one count of this clone. J is TRBJ1-2 and V is TRBV28; 8 bases are a match to TRBD1. Germline V lookup: CDR1 MDHEN, CDR2 SYDVKM. The CDR3 covers 14 residues. V shed 5 bases, J shed 8 bases, and the junction held 10 bases outside the gene matches. CDR3 sequence (DNA): TGTGCCAGCAGTCCTTCAAACAGGGGGGTCGGCTACACCTTC. This codes for CASSPSNRGVGYTF.

This chain connects TRBV11-2 to TRBJ2-5; tentatively, D is TRBD2 (6 bases). The germline V and J ends were trimmed by 0 bases and 9 bases, with 8 bases remaining between them. The germline V gene has CDR1 SGHAT and CDR2 FQNNGV. The CDR3 sequence is 12 residues long. CDR3 sequence: CASSLEGGAQYF. CDR3 nucleotides: TGTGCCAGCAGCTTAGAGGGAGGCGCCCAGTACTTC. Supplemented by reference TRBV11-2 and TRBJ2-5, the full variable domain reads EAGVAQSPRYKIIEKRQSVAFWCNPISGHATLYWYQQILGQGPKLLIQFQNNGVVDDSQLPKDRFSAERLKGVDSTLKIQPAKLEDSAVYLCASSLEGGAQYFGPGTRLLVL.

There are many counts of this clone. The gene calls are TRBV27 and TRBJ1-1; TRBD1 aligns across 8 bases. The germline CDR1 and CDR2 sequences are MNHEY and SMNVEV (reference sequence). Unmatched junction bases numbered 7, after V lost 3 bases and J lost 4 bases. The CDR3 loop spans 15 amino acids. The CDR3 reads CASSFRATGVTEAFF. As DNA, the CDR3 is TGTGCCAGCAGTTTCCGCGCGACAGGGGTCACTGAAGCTTTCTTT.

The V and J genes are TRBV27 and TRBJ1-5; D remains ambiguous. Germline V gene sequence: CDR1 MNHEY, CDR2 SMNVEV (reference sequence). This CDR3 region has 16 residues. The ends were cut back, 6 bases at V and 3 bases at J, with 18 bases in the middle. CDR3 residues: CASSPRAGGHNQPQHF. CDR3 coding DNA: TGTGCCAGCAGCCCTAGGGCAGGAGGTCACAATCAGCCCCAGCATTTT.

The rearrangement uses TRBV12-3 or TRBV12-4 and TRBJ2-3; no definite D call. CDR3 length equals 12 residues. V gave up 5 bases and J gave up 5 bases, with 8 bases separating them. The CDR3 nucleotides are TGTGCCAGCAGTAAACCCGGAGATACGCAGTATTTT. Translating it yields CASSKPGDTQYF.

This clone was recorded only once. The V gene is TRBV2, the J gene TRBJ1-1; perhaps TRBD1 as D (5 bases). The CDR3 is 15 amino acids. Germline V gene sequence: CDR1 SNHLY, CDR2 FYNNEI. The V end was cut by 1 base, the J end by 5 bases, with 14 bases between. The CDR3 sequence: CASSEGGMGGTEAFF. The CDR3 DNA reads as TGTGCCAGCAGTGAAGGGGGCATGGGAGGGACTGAAGCTTTCTTT.

Turning to this clone: The junction does not match germline at one end; this may be a read error. The V call is TRBV9, the J call TRBJ1-2; D is ambiguous. Germline V gene sequence: CDR1 SGDLS, CDR2 YYNGEE. CDR3 length: 12 residues. The CDR3: CASSVGNYDYTF. For the CDR3, the DNA is TGTGCCAGCAGCGTAGGGAACTATGACTACACCTTC. Together with reference TRBV9 and TRBJ1-2, the CDR3 gives the full variable domain: DSGVTQTPKHLITATGQRVTLRCSPRSGDLSVYWYQQSLDQGLQFLIQYYNGEERAKGNILERFSAQQFPDLHSELNLSSLELGDSALYFCASSVGNYDYTFGSGTRLTVV.

The chain employs TRBV7-2 and TRBJ2-1; D not certain. V dropped 0 bases and J dropped 7 bases, with 7 bases sitting between them. This CDR3 contains 13 residues. CDR1 SGHTA and CDR2 FQGNSA come from the germline V gene. CDR3 loop: CASSLAPGNEQFF. The CDR3 bases are TGTGCCAGCAGCTTAGCCCCCGGGAATGAGCAGTTCTTC.

DNA of the CDR3: TGCGCCAGCAGTGGGGAGGGGTGGGACACTGAAGCTTTCTTT. Protein sequence: CASSGEGWDTEAFF. V is TRBV10-1 and J is TRBJ1-1, with D possibly TRBD1 on 5 matching bases. This CDR3 has 14 residues. Germline CDR1 is WNHNN and CDR2 is SYGVQD (reference sequence). With 4 bases removed from V and 3 bases from J, the gap between germline ends came to 12 bases.

The chain combines TRBV6-5 with TRBJ1-5; D may be TRBD1 (6 bases). Germline V gives CDR1 MNHEY, CDR2 SVGAGI. CDR3 length: 13 amino acids. V lost 6 bases to trimming and J lost 3 bases, with 9 bases between them. CDR3 DNA sequence: TGTGCCAGCAGACGGGACACCAATCAGCCCCAGCATTTT. This encodes CASRRDTNQPQHF.

This chain joins TRBV16 and TRBJ1-1; perhaps TRBD1 as D (6 bases). Germline loops: CDR1 KGHSY, CDR2 FQNENV. Trimming left V 4 bases short and J 5 bases short, with 11 bases between. CDR3 length: 13 amino acids. The CDR3 DNA follows: TGTGCCAGCAGCCCTACAGGGTTGACTGAAGCTTTCTTT. Translated: CASSPTGLTEAFF.

This chain uses TRBV5-1 with TRBJ2-5; no clear D gene. Germline V gene sequence: CDR1 SGHRS, CDR2 YFSETQ. V dropped 2 bases and J dropped 5 bases, with 13 bases sitting between them. This CDR3 region has 14 residues. CDR3 coding DNA: TGCGCCAGCAGCTTACAAGTTTCCTCGGAGACCCAGTACTTC. Protein product: CASSLQVSSETQYF.

The count of this clone is one. The chain carries TRBV21-1 and TRBJ1-1. TRBV21-1 constitutes a pseudogene. This CDR3 comprises 18 residues. The CDR3 protein is CASSKAYFGGAQNTEAFF. For the CDR3, the DNA is TGTGCCAGCAGCAAAGCCTATTTCGGGGGGGCGCAGAACACTGAAGCTTTCTTT.

CDR3 amino acids: CASSLGQVDSYEQYF. CDR3 in DNA: TGTGCCAGCAGCCTGGGACAGGTGGACTCCTACGAGCAGTACTTC. The V call is TRBV7-8, the J call TRBJ2-7, with TRBD1 matching 8 bases. Losses at the gene ends were 5 bases for V and 0 bases for J; bases not matched to a gene: 6. Germline CDR1 SGHVS, CDR2 FQNEAQ. This CDR3 region has 15 residues.

The V gene is TRBV30, the J gene TRBJ1-2; possibly TRBD1 for D (5 bases). Trimming cost V 4 bases and J 7 bases, with 13 bases left between them. The germline CDR1 and CDR2 sequences are GTSNPN and SVGIG (reference sequence). The CDR3 length is 12 residues. The CDR3, as DNA: TGTGCCTGGAATCCCCAGGGTGCTGGCTACACCTTC. This gives the protein CAWNPQGAGYTF.

For the CDR3, the DNA is TGTGCCAGCTCACCAGCGGTTACAGAGACCCAGTACTTC. Amino acid sequence: CASSPAVTETQYF. This chain joins TRBV18 and TRBJ2-5, with no clear D. Trimming removed 2 bases at V and 4 bases at J, with 8 bases between. Germline loops: CDR1 KGHSH, CDR2 LQKENI. There are 13 residues in the CDR3.

V is TRBV4-3 and J is TRBJ1-4; the D is unclear. The germline V and J ends were trimmed by 3 bases and 6 bases, with 14 bases remaining between them. Germline CDR1 LGHNA, CDR2 YSLEER. This CDR3 is built from 15 residues. CDR3 nucleotide sequence: TGCGCCAGCAGCCAGGGCAGGCGCCGCGATGAAAAACTGTTTTTT. Translated: CASSQGRRRDEKLFF.

Concerning this clone: One junction end does not reproduce the germline sequence, and a read error may be involved. The genes are TRBV7-2 and TRBJ2-3; 12 nucleotides match TRBD2. Germline V gene data show CDR1 as SGHTA and CDR2 as FQGNSA. CDR3 length: 15 residues. Written as DNA, the CDR3 is TGTGCCAGCAGCCAGACTAGCGGGAGCATAGATACGCAGTATTTT. Translated, it gives CASSQTSGSIDTQYF.

As for this clone: At one end, the junction sequence differs from germline, possibly due to a read error. V usage is TRBV5-4 and J usage is TRBJ1-2; D might be TRBD1 (5 bases). Germline V CDR1 and CDR2: SGHNT, YYREEE (reference sequence). The CDR3 contains 15 residues. The CDR3 coding sequence is TGTACCAGCAGCTTGGATCCACAGGTTAACTATGGCTACACCTTC. Translated, it gives CTSSLDPQVNYGYTF.

This chain connects TRBV29-1 to TRBJ2-7; 7 bases map to TRBD1. CDR3 length: 15 residues. Unmatched junction bases numbered 10, after V lost 5 bases and J lost 0 bases. CDR1 is SQVTM and CDR2 is ANQGSEA in the germline V gene. CDR3 DNA sequence: TGCAGCGTTCCGGCCTTGACAGGGAGCTCCTACGAGCAGTACTTC. Translation: CSVPALTGSSYEQYF.

The chain carries TRBV19 and TRBJ2-1; 8 positions agree with TRBD1. Germline loops: CDR1 LNHDA, CDR2 SQIVND (reference sequence). V was pared by 7 bases and J by 8 bases, with 10 bases of the junction left unmatched. The CDR3 covers 14 residues. CDR3 protein: CASKSTGAIDEQFF. The CDR3 DNA sequence: TGTGCCAGTAAGTCGACAGGGGCTATCGATGAGCAGTTCTTC.